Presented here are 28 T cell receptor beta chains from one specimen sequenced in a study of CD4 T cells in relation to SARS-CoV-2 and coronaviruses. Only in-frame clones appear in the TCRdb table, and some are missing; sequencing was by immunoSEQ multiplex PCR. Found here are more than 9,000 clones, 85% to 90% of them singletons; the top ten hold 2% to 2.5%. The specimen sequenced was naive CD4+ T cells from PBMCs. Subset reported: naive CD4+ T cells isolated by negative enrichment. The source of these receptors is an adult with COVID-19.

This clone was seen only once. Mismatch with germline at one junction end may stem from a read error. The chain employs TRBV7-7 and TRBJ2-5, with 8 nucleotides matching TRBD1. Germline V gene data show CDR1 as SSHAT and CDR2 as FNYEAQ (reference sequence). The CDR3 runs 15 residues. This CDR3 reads CASSFRQGLRETQYF. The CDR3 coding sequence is TGTGCTAGCAGCTTCCGACAGGGGTTGAGGGAGACCCAGTACTTC.

The CDR3 region has the DNA TGTGCCAGCTCACCAGATGCTAGCGGGGGGGGAGATACGCAGTATTTT. Its translation is CASSPDASGGGDTQYF. The rearrangement links TRBV18 to TRBJ2-3; TRBD2 agrees at 12 bases. The CDR3 spans 16 residues. J lost 5 bases, V lost 2 bases, and 5 bases had no gene match. CDR1 and CDR2 from the germline V gene are KGHSH and LQKENI.

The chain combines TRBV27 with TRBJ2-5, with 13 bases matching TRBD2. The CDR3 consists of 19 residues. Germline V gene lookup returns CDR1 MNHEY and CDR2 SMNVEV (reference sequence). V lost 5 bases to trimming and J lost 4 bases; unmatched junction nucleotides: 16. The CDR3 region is CASSTRLAGGEKPVETQYF. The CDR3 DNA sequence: TGTGCCAGCAGTACCCGACTAGCGGGGGGTGAAAAGCCTGTAGAGACCCAGTACTTC.

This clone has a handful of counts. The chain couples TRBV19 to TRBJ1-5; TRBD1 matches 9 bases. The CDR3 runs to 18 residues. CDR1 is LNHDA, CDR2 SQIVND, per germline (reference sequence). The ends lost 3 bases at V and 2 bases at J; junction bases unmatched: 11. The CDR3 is CASSILSGTGKRNQPQHF. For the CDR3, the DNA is TGTGCCAGTAGTATCCTTAGTGGGACAGGGAAGCGCAATCAGCCCCAGCATTTT.

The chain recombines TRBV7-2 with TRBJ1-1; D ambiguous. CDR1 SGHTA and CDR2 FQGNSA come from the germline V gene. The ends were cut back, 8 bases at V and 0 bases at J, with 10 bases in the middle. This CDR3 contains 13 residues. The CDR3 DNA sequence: TGTGCCAGCGGTGGCAGGTTGAACACTGAAGCTTTCTTT. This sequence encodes CASGGRLNTEAFF.

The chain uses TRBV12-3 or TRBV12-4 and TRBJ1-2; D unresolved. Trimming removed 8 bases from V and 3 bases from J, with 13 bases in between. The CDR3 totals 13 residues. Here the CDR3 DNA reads TGTGCCAGCTTTACTCCAGGCTACTATGGCTACACCTTC. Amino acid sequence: CASFTPGYYGYTF.

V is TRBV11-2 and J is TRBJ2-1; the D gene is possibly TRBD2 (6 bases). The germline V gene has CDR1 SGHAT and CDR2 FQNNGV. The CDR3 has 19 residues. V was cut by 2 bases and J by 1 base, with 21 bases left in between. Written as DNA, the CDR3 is TGTGCCAGCAGCTTACGGGCGGGGCCCCTCTCTGGGTCCTACAATGAGCAGTTCTTC. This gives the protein CASSLRAGPLSGSYNEQFF.

The DNA for the CDR3 is TGTGCCAGCAGCGCCCTAGCGTCGAGCGGGGGTCAAGAGACCCAGTACTTC. Protein product: CASSALASSGGQETQYF. V usage is TRBV9 and J usage is TRBJ2-5; the match to TRBD2 covers 8 bases. V shed 3 bases and J 2 bases; nucleotides not matched to a gene: 12. The CDR3 runs 17 residues. Germline V gives CDR1 SGDLS, CDR2 YYNGEE.

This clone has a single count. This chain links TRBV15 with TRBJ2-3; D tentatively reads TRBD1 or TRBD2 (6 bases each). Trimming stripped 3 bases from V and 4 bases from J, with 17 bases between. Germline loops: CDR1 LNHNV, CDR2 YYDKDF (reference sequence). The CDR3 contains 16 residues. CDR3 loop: CATSRLRPGEADTQYF. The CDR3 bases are TGTGCCACCAGCAGGTTACGGCCAGGGGAGGCAGATACGCAGTATTTT. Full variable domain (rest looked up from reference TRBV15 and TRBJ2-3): DAMVIQNPRYQVTQFGKPVTLSCSQTLNHNVMYWYQQKSSQAPKLLFHYYDKDFNNEADTPDNFQSRRPNTSFCFLDIRSPGLGDTAMYLCATSRLRPGEADTQYFGPGTRLTVL.

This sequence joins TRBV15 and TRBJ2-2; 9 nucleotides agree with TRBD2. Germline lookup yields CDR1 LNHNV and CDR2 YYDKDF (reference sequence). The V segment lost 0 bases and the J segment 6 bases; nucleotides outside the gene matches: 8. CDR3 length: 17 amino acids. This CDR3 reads CATSRDKVAGVAGELFF. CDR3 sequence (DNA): TGTGCCACCAGCAGAGATAAGGTAGCGGGGGTCGCCGGGGAGCTGTTTTTT. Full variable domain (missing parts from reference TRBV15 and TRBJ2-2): DAMVIQNPRYQVTQFGKPVTLSCSQTLNHNVMYWYQQKSSQAPKLLFHYYDKDFNNEADTPDNFQSRRPNTSFCFLDIRSPGLGDTAMYLCATSRDKVAGVAGELFFGEGSRLTVL.

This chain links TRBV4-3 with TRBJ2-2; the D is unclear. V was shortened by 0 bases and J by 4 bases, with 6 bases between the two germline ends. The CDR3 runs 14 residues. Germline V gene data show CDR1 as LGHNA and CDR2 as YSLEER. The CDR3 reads CASSQDVRTGELFF. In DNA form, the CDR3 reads TGCGCCAGCAGCCAAGATGTCCGCACCGGGGAGCTGTTTTTT.

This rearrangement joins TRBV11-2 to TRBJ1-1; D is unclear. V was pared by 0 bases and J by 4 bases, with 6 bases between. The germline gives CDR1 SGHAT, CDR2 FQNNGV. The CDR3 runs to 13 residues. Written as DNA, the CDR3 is TGTGCCAGCAGCTTAGAAGTTTTCACTGAAGCTTTCTTT. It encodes CASSLEVFTEAFF.

CDR3 nucleotide sequence: TGTGCCAGCAGCTTAAACAGGGTGGCCTACGAGCAGTACTTC. Translating it yields CASSLNRVAYEQYF. The chain carries TRBV7-3 and TRBJ2-7; tentatively, D is TRBD1 (6 bases). The germline gives CDR1 SGHTA, CDR2 FQGTGA. This CDR3 spans 14 amino acids. V was shortened by 1 base and J by 2 bases, with 9 bases between the two germline ends. The full variable domain, completed using reference TRBV7-3 and TRBJ2-7, is GAGVSQTPSNKVTEKGKYVELRCDPISGHTALYWYRQSLGQGPEFLIYFQGTGAADDSGLPNDRFFAVRPEGSVSTLKIQRTERGDSAVYLCASSLNRVAYEQYFGPGTRLTVT.

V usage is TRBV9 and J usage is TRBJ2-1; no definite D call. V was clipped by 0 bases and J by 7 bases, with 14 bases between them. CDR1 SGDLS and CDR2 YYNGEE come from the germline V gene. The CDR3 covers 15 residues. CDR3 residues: CASSVATTFGNEQFF. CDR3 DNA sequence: TGTGCCAGCAGCGTAGCCACGACCTTTGGGAATGAGCAGTTCTTC.

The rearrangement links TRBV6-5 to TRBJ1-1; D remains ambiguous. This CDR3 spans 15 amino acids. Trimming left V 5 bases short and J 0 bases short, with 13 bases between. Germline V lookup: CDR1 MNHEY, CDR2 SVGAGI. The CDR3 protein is CASSPLRAMNTEAFF. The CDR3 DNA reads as TGTGCCAGCAGTCCCCTGAGAGCCATGAACACTGAAGCTTTCTTT.

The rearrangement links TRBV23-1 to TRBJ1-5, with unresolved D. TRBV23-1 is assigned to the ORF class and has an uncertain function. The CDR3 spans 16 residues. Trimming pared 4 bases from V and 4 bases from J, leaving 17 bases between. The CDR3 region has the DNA TGCGCCAGCAGTCTACAAGATCCGGGCCGAAATCAGCCCCAGCATTTT. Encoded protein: CASSLQDPGRNQPQHF.

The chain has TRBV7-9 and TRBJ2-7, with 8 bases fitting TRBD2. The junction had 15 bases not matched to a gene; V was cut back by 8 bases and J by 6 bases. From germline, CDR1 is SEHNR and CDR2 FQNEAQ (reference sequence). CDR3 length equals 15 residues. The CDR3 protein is CASGQTGTSFSEQYF. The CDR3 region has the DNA TGTGCCAGCGGGCAGACCGGGACTAGTTTTTCCGAGCAGTACTTC.

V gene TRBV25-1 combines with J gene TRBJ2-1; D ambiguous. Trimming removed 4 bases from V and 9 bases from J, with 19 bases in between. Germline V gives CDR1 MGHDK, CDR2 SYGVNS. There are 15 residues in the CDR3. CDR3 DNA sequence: TGTGCCAGCAGTGCTCGCCGCCGTGATATCCCTGAGCAGTTCTTC. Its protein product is CASSARRRDIPEQFF.

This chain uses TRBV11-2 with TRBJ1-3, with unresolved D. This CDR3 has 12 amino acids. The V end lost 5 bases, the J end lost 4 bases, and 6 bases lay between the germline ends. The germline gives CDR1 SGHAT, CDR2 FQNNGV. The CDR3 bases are TGTGCCAGCAGCCCGACCGGAAACACCATATATTTT. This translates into CASSPTGNTIYF.

The CDR3 loop is CASSEAPGGGTTPLHF. The CDR3 DNA reads TGCGCCAGCAGCGAGGCTCCAGGGGGGGGAACGACACCCCTCCACTTT. This chain uses TRBV5-1 with TRBJ1-6, with TRBD1 matching 7 bases. V trimming: 4 bases; J trimming: 11 bases; junction bases outside the gene matches: 15. CDR1 SGHRS and CDR2 YFSETQ come from the germline V gene. This CDR3 is 16 amino acids long.

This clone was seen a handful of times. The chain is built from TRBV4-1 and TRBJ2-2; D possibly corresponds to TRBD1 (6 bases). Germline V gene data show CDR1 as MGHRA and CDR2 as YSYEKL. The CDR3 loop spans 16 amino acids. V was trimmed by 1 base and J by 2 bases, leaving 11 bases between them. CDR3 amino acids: CASSQGTALNTGELFF. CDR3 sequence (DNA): TGCGCCAGCAGCCAAGGGACAGCTCTAAACACCGGGGAGCTGTTTTTT.

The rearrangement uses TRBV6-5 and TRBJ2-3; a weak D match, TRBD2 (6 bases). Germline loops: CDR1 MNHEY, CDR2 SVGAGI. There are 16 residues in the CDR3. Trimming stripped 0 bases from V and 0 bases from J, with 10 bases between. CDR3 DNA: TGTGCCAGCAGTTACTCAAGGACTAAAAGCACAGATACGCAGTATTTT. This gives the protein CASSYSRTKSTDTQYF.

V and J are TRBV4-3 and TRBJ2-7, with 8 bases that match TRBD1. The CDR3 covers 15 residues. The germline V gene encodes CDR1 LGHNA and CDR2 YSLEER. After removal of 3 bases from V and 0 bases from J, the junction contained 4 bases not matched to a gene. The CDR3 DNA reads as TGCGCCAGCAGCCACAGAACAGGGGGCTCCTACGAGCAGTACTTC. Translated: CASSHRTGGSYEQYF.

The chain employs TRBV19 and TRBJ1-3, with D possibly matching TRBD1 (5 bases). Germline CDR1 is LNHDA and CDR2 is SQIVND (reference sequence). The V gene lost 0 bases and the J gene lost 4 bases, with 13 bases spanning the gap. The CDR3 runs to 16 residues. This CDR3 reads CASSIEGASWGNTIYF. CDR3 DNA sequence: TGTGCCAGTAGTATAGAAGGGGCCTCGTGGGGAAACACCATATATTTT.

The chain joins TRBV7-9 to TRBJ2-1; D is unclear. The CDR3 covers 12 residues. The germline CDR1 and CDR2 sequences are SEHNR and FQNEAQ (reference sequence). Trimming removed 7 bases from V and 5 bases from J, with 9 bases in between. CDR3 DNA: TGTGCCAGCAACCGAGGAAACAATGAGCAGTTCTTC. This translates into CASNRGNNEQFF.

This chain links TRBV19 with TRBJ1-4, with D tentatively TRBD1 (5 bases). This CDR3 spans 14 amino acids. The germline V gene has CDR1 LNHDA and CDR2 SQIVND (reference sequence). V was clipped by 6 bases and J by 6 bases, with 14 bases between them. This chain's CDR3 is CASSRLGADEKLFF. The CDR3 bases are TGTGCCAGTAGCAGACTTGGGGCGGATGAAAAACTGTTTTTT.

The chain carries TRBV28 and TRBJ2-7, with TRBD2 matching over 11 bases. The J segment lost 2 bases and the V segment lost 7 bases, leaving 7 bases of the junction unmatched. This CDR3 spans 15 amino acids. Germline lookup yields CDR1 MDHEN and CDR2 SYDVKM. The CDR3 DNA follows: TGTGCCAGCACCATCCTAGCGGGGGGCCCCTACGAGCAGTACTTC. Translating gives CASTILAGGPYEQYF.

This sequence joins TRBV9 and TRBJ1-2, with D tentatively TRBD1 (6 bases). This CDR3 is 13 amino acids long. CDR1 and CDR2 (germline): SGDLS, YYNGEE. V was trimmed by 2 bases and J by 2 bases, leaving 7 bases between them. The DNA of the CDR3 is TGTGCCAGCAGCGTCGACAGGAACTATGGCTACACCTTC. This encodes CASSVDRNYGYTF.